One sample yielded the 27 T cell receptor beta chains listed below, sequenced in a study of blood T cell repertoires in COVID-19. The protocol was immunoSEQ multiplex PCR, while the TCRdb copy is restricted to in-frame clones and leaves out a portion. The table lists 90,000 to 120,000 clones, roughly 81% of them singletons. Material for sequencing was peripheral blood. Every receptor here comes from a human donor in a cohort sampled during active COVID-19.

This clone came up once. The rearrangement uses TRBV28 and TRBJ1-1, with 9 bases matching TRBD1. Germline CDR1 is MDHEN and CDR2 is SYDVKM. The CDR3 has 15 residues. The V gene end was trimmed by 5 bases and the J gene end by 5 bases; junction bases not matched to a gene: 9. CDR3 residues: CASSTSDRGWTEAFF. CDR3 DNA: TGTGCCAGCAGTACCTCGGACAGGGGATGGACTGAAGCTTTCTTT.

This sequence joins TRBV7-9 and TRBJ1-2, with D perhaps matching TRBD1 (6 bases). The V gene lost 8 bases and the J gene lost 4 bases, with 26 bases spanning the gap. This CDR3 is 17 amino acids long. Germline values: CDR1 SEHNR, CDR2 FQNEAQ (reference sequence). CDR3 coding DNA: TGTGCCAGCGGTCCCACTTTTGGGACACAGGCGATCTATGGCTACACCTTC. Encoded protein: CASGPTFGTQAIYGYTF.

The chain joins TRBV3-1 (or the pseudogene TRBV3-2) to TRBJ2-1; D perhaps matches TRBD2 (5 bases). The CDR3 is made up of 17 amino acids. V was trimmed by 0 bases and J by 4 bases, leaving 16 bases between them. CDR1 is LGHDT and CDR2 is YNNKEL in the germline V gene (reference sequence). This CDR3 is CASSQDLALALYNEQFF. CDR3 nucleotides: TGTGCCAGCAGCCAAGATCTTGCGCTAGCCTTATACAATGAGCAGTTCTTC.

J is TRBJ2-7 and V is TRBV5-6; 10 bases agree with TRBD2. The CDR3 is made up of 14 amino acids. Unmatched junction bases numbered 6, after V lost 2 bases and J lost 7 bases. Germline V CDR1 and CDR2: SGHDT, YYEEEE. CDR3 in DNA: TGTGCCAGCAGCTTTTCTAGCGGGGGCGTAGAGCAGTACTTC. It translates to CASSFSSGGVEQYF.

This rearrangement joins TRBV7-2 to TRBJ2-7; possible D gene TRBD1, 5 bases. Trimming removed 5 bases from V and 3 bases from J, with 11 bases in between. Germline assignment: CDR1 SGHTA and CDR2 FQGNSA. The CDR3 covers 13 residues. The CDR3: CASSPMGRYEQYF. As DNA, the CDR3 is TGTGCCAGCAGCCCCATGGGGCGCTACGAGCAGTACTTC.

The V gene is TRBV5-1, the J gene TRBJ2-5, with TRBD2 identical over 11 bases. After removal of 4 bases from V and 2 bases from J, the junction contained 7 bases not matched to a gene. The length of the CDR3 is 16 residues. Germline loops: CDR1 SGHRS, CDR2 YFSETQ. As DNA, the CDR3 is TGCGCCAGCAGCCCGAATAGCGGGGGGGGTCAAGAGACCCAGTACTTC. Residues: CASSPNSGGGQETQYF.

This chain connects TRBV28 to TRBJ2-7, with a weak D call TRBD1 (7 bases). Trimming removed 10 bases at V and 3 bases at J, with 19 bases between. The CDR3 consists of 14 residues. Germline V gene data show CDR1 as MDHEN and CDR2 as SYDVKM. CDR3 region: CAIWIQGRLYEQYF. CDR3 bases: TGTGCCATCTGGATACAGGGGAGGCTCTACGAGCAGTACTTC.

This rearrangement joins TRBV7-9 to TRBJ2-5; tentative D call: TRBD1 (5 bases). Germline CDR1 is SEHNR and CDR2 is FQNEAQ (reference sequence). V was clipped by 5 bases and J by 0 bases, with 16 bases between them. The CDR3 totals 16 residues. Here the CDR3 DNA reads TGTGCCAGCAGCCCAAGTAAAAAGGGGTACCAAGAGACCCAGTACTTC. Its protein product is CASSPSKKGYQETQYF.

The CDR3 coding sequence is TGTGCCAGCTCACCGCTTCAGGGGCTCCTCACTAACTATGGCTACACCTTC. Translation gives CASSPLQGLLTNYGYTF. The J gene is TRBJ1-2, the V gene TRBV19; D is perhaps TRBD1 (6 bases). Per the germline V gene, CDR1 is LNHDA and CDR2 is SQIVND (reference sequence). The CDR3 covers 17 residues. The V end lost 9 bases, the J end lost 0 bases, and 23 bases lay between the germline ends.

This rearrangement joins TRBV6-2 or TRBV6-3 to TRBJ2-7, with a tentative D call TRBD1 (5 bases). The CDR3 has 14 amino acids. Germline values: CDR1 MNHEY, CDR2 SVGEGT. V was cut by 4 bases and J by 2 bases, with 12 bases left in between. The chain's CDR3 is CASSSPQVTYEQYF. The CDR3 DNA follows: TGTGCCAGCAGTTCGCCACAGGTTACCTACGAGCAGTACTTC.

This chain connects TRBV27 to TRBJ1-6; TRBD1 matches 9 bases. The CDR3 length is 16 residues. With V trimmed by 5 bases and J by 10 bases, 12 bases remained unmatched. In germline, CDR1 is MNHEY, CDR2 SMNVEV (reference sequence). In nucleotides, the CDR3 is TGTGCCAGCAGTACACAGGGGGCAAGCTTCAACTCACCCCTCCACTTT. Translated, it gives CASSTQGASFNSPLHF.

This clone was observed once. The chain links TRBV5-1 to TRBJ1-1; D not certain. The CDR3 spans 14 residues. The V end lost 0 bases, the J end lost 4 bases, and 10 bases lay between the germline ends. Per the germline V gene, CDR1 is SGHRS and CDR2 is YFSETQ. DNA for the CDR3: TGCGCCAGCAGCTTGGGTTGGGAGGGCACTGAAGCTTTCTTT. This gives the protein CASSLGWEGTEAFF.

The chain carries TRBV30 and TRBJ1-4; no definite D call. With 0 bases removed from V and 13 bases from J, the gap between germline ends came to 21 bases. The germline V gene has CDR1 GTSNPN and CDR2 SVGIG (reference sequence). The CDR3 extends over 15 amino acids. The CDR3 DNA reads TGTGCCTGGAGTGTCGTGCGGGAAGGATCACTAGGACTGTTTTTT. Translating it yields CAWSVVREGSLGLFF.

This rearrangement joins TRBV19 to TRBJ1-5, with 10 bases that match TRBD1. This CDR3 region has 14 residues. V was pared by 9 bases and J by 7 bases, with 9 bases of the junction left unmatched. Germline CDR1 and CDR2: LNHDA and SQIVND (reference sequence). The CDR3 nucleotides read TGTGCCAGCACCGGGACAGGGGAACACCAGCCCCAGCATTTT. Translating it yields CASTGTGEHQPQHF.

The rearrangement uses TRBV28 and TRBJ1-2; the match to TRBD1 covers 8 bases. CDR1 is MDHEN and CDR2 is SYDVKM in the germline V gene. CDR3 length: 17 residues. Unmatched junction bases numbered 11, after V lost 5 bases and J lost 0 bases. The CDR3 nucleotides are TGTGCCAGCAGTACCGAGACAGGGGCCGGTTCTAACTATGGCTACACCTTC. Amino acids: CASSTETGAGSNYGYTF.

The rearrangement joins TRBV2 to TRBJ2-3; D is unresolved. V gave up 7 bases and J gave up 3 bases, with 5 bases separating them. CDR3 length: 11 residues. Germline V lookup: CDR1 SNHLY, CDR2 FYNNEI. The CDR3 loop is CASKYTDTQYF. CDR3 DNA: TGTGCCAGCAAATATACAGATACGCAGTATTTT.

V usage is TRBV5-1 and J usage is TRBJ2-1; 9 bases fit TRBD1. J lost 4 bases, V lost 0 bases, and 2 bases had no gene match. This CDR3 region has 15 residues. Per the germline V gene, CDR1 is SGHRS and CDR2 is YFSETQ. CDR3 in DNA: TGCGCCAGCAGCTTGGAAGGACAGGGGTACAATGAGCAGTTCTTC. Translation gives CASSLEGQGYNEQFF.

The chain joins TRBV6-1 to TRBJ2-5; D is unresolved. V lost 3 bases, J lost 4 bases, and 12 bases lay in between. The CDR3 runs 14 residues. CDR1 is MNHNS and CDR2 is SASEGT in the germline V gene. This chain's CDR3 is CASSDIERRETQYF. The CDR3, as DNA: TGTGCCAGCAGTGACATAGAGAGGCGAGAGACCCAGTACTTC.

This chain uses TRBV27 with TRBJ1-6, with D hard to call. The CDR3 runs to 13 residues. V was cut by 6 bases and J by 7 bases, with 10 bases left in between. The germline V gene has CDR1 MNHEY and CDR2 SMNVEV (reference sequence). CDR3 amino acids: CASREYPNSPLHF. The CDR3 DNA is TGTGCCAGCAGGGAGTATCCGAATTCACCCCTCCACTTT.

J is TRBJ2-2 and V is TRBV5-4; 10 bases line up with TRBD2. In germline, CDR1 is SGHNT, CDR2 YYREEE (reference sequence). This CDR3 has 16 residues. J lost 5 bases, V lost 4 bases, and 8 bases had no gene match. CDR3 protein: CASSPGSGGETGELFF. The CDR3 nucleotides are TGTGCCAGCAGCCCGGGGAGCGGGGGGGAGACCGGGGAGCTGTTTTTT.

The chain employs TRBV5-1 and TRBJ2-5; TRBD1 aligns across 9 bases. Trimming took 3 bases from V and 4 from J; bases not matched to a gene: 1. The CDR3 is 13 amino acids. In germline, CDR1 is SGHRS, CDR2 YFSETQ. CDR3 region: CASSSGQGETQYF. CDR3 nucleotide sequence: TGCGCCAGCAGCTCGGGACAGGGAGAGACCCAGTACTTC. The full variable domain, in which reference TRBV5-1 and TRBJ2-5 provide the parts outside the CDR3, is KAGVTQTPRYLIKTRGQQVTLSCSPISGHRSVSWYQQTPGQGLQFLFEYFSETQRNKGNFPGRFSGRQFSNSRSEMNVSTLELGDSALYLCASSSGQGETQYFGPGTRLLVL.

This chain uses TRBV5-5 with TRBJ2-1, with 10 bases that match TRBD1. The trim removed 4 bases at V and 6 bases at J, leaving 7 bases unmatched. Per germline, CDR1 SGHKS and CDR2 YYEKEE (reference sequence). This CDR3 is 15 amino acids long. The CDR3 DNA reads TGTGCCAGCAGCCAAGGGACAGGGGTGGGCAATGAGCAGTTCTTC. This codes for CASSQGTGVGNEQFF.

V is TRBV4-2 and J is TRBJ1-6, with 7 nucleotides matching TRBD1. Trimming cost V 4 bases and J 7 bases; bases outside gene matches: 4. Germline V gene lookup returns CDR1 LGHNA and CDR2 YNFKEQ. CDR3 size: 14 residues. The CDR3 DNA reads TGTGCCAGCAGCCTGGGACAGTTAAATTCACCCCTCCACTTT. It yields the protein CASSLGQLNSPLHF.

This chain connects TRBV7-3 to TRBJ1-6; 10 bases match TRBD1. The trim removed 2 bases at V and 9 bases at J, leaving 7 bases unmatched. Germline V gives CDR1 SGHTA, CDR2 FQGTGA. CDR3 length equals 16 residues. This CDR3 reads CASSLGGQGWGSPLHF. As DNA, the CDR3 is TGTGCCAGCAGCTTAGGGGGACAGGGGTGGGGTTCACCCCTCCACTTT.

The chain has TRBV19 and TRBJ2-2, with D perhaps TRBD2 (5 bases). V lost 1 base and J 7 bases, leaving 10 bases between the germline ends. Per the germline V gene, CDR1 is LNHDA and CDR2 is SQIVND (reference sequence). This CDR3 has 14 amino acids. CDR3 loop: CASSIAGFGGELFF. The CDR3 DNA is TGTGCCAGTAGTATAGCGGGGTTCGGCGGGGAGCTGTTTTTT. The variable domain in full, completed from reference TRBV19 and TRBJ2-2, reads DGGITQSPKYLFRKEGQNVTLSCEQNLNHDAMYWYRQDPGQGLRLIYYSQIVNDFQKGDIAEGYSVSREKKESFPLTVTSAQKNPTAFYLCASSIAGFGGELFFGEGSRLTVL.

This chain joins TRBV18 and TRBJ2-1, with a weak D call TRBD2 (7 bases). The CDR3 consists of 13 residues. Germline CDR1 KGHSH, CDR2 LQKENI. Trimming took 1 base from V and 7 from J, leaving 8 bases between them. The DNA of the CDR3 is TGTGCCAGCTCACCACAGGGGGGGAATGAGCAGTTCTTC. This translates into CASSPQGGNEQFF.

The V call is TRBV19, the J call TRBJ1-1; tentatively, D is TRBD1 (5 bases). The CDR3 has 16 residues. The V end was cut by 7 bases, the J end by 5 bases, with 23 bases between. The germline V gene has CDR1 LNHDA and CDR2 SQIVND (reference sequence). CDR3 sequence: CASIDYLEGVRTEAFF. CDR3 bases: TGTGCCAGTATCGATTACCTGGAAGGGGTGAGAACTGAAGCTTTCTTT. Based on the CDR3 plus reference TRBV19 and TRBJ1-1, the full variable domain is DGGITQSPKYLFRKEGQNVTLSCEQNLNHDAMYWYRQDPGQGLRLIYYSQIVNDFQKGDIAEGYSVSREKKESFPLTVTSAQKNPTAFYLCASIDYLEGVRTEAFFGQGTRLTVV.